The sequence of this TCR beta chain was determined in a study of T cell responses to AZD1222 COVID-19 vaccine. With respect to this clone: Its antigen is still unknown.

Study-wide results and caveats: White British ancestry dominated among donors, who included more females, and clonal diversity was possibly underestimated.

Germline assignment: CDR1 MNHNS and CDR2 SASEGT. This CDR3 is built from 17 residues. V gave up 1 base and J gave up 1 base; unmatched junction bases: 6. Sequencing was performed with immunoSEQ multiplex PCR; in TCRdb, only in-frame clones are kept and a portion is missing. This sample has 120,000 or so clones, with around 89% found just once. V and J are TRBV6-1 and TRBJ2-2, with 7 bases lining up with TRBD2. This receptor was taken from an adult in good health. Sequencing was performed on peripheral blood, taken on day 0 of AZD1222 vaccination. The CDR3 coding sequence is TGTGCCAGCAGTGAAGTCCGAGCGGGGAGGAACACCGGGGAGCTGTTTTTT. It yields the protein CASSEVRAGRNTGELFF.